This TCR beta chain was found in a study of cytomegalovirus exposure and HLA in healthy donors. Across the study: The roughly 130 validation repertoires were reported in a later analysis to have been generated on the same platform as the roughly 670 first-cohort repertoires. Findings and caveats of the study: It was confirmed in vitro that three of the CMV-associated chains were specific for CMV antigens. Despite most TCR sequences being rare, some public TCRs occurred in many donors.

The donors formed part of the approximately 130-subject validation cohort, distinct from the roughly 670-subject first cohort. Notes on this clone: Its antigen remains unidentified.

With 0 bases removed from V and 1 base from J, the gap between germline ends came to 6 bases. The CDR3 totals 13 residues. Germline lookup yields CDR1 SQVTM and CDR2 ANQGSEA. The assay was immunoSEQ multiplex PCR, and TCRdb's table has in-frame clones only and misses some. The sample comprises some 220,000 clones, under 95% of which are singletons, and approximately 1.1% rests with the top ten. The source material was PBMCs. The chain combines TRBV29-1 with TRBJ1-1; D call uncertain. This receptor was taken from a woman aged 18-30 years in good health and CMV-seronegative. The CDR3 DNA follows: TGCAGCGTTGAAGATCACGGGAACACTGAAGCTTTCTTT. This translates into CSVEDHGNTEAFF.